The next 7 T cell receptor beta chains were all read from a single sample in a study of blood T cell repertoires in COVID-19 (TCRdb year 2020). Library generation was performed with the immunoSEQ multiplex PCR assay. TCRdb took over this immuneACCESS table, retaining in-frame rearrangements with V and J assigned. Such tables are incomplete; in checked studies, under half of the missing clones stem from an unresolved V gene, and the remainder is unexplained. This sample lists 29,000 or so clones; around four fifths were detected once. 6% to 8% of the sample lies in the top ten. Sequencing was done on a sample of peripheral blood. The receptors were gathered from a woman between 70 and 85 years old with active or convalescent COVID-19.

The rearrangement joins TRBV19 to TRBJ1-1, with D possibly TRBD1 on 5 matching bases. This CDR3 contains 14 residues. Germline CDR1 and CDR2: LNHDA and SQIVND (reference sequence). Trimming left V 4 bases short and J 1 base short, with 10 bases between. The CDR3, as DNA: TGTGCCAGTAGTAAGGGGTCTCGGAACACTGAAGCTTTCTTT. Translated: CASSKGSRNTEAFF.

The J gene is TRBJ2-3, the V gene TRBV5-4, with TRBD2 matching 10 bases. From germline, CDR1 is SGHNT and CDR2 YYREEE (reference sequence). With V trimmed by 3 bases and J by 1 base, 5 bases remained unmatched. This CDR3 spans 16 amino acids. The DNA of the CDR3 is TGTGCCAGCAGCTCTTTAGCGGGGGGCCGCACAGATACGCAGTATTTT. Protein product: CASSSLAGGRTDTQYF. The full variable domain, rest sourced from reference TRBV5-4 and TRBJ2-3, is ETGVTQSPTHLIKTRGQQVTLRCSSQSGHNTVSWYQQALGQGPQFIFQYYREEENGRGNFPPRFSGLQFPNYSSELNVNALELDDSALYLCASSSLAGGRTDTQYFGPGTRLTVL.

V gene TRBV19 combines with J gene TRBJ2-7; 8 positions agree with TRBD1. The trim removed 3 bases at V and 3 bases at J, leaving 13 bases unmatched. The CDR3 runs to 17 residues. Germline CDR1 and CDR2: LNHDA and SQIVND (reference sequence). The chain's CDR3 is CASSMVKGTGLLYEQYF. Written as DNA, the CDR3 is TGTGCCAGTAGTATGGTTAAAGGGACAGGTCTTCTCTACGAGCAGTACTTC.

The CDR3 bases are TGTGCCAGCTCACCACTCGCGGCGAACACCGGGGAGCTGTTTTTT. This encodes CASSPLAANTGELFF. The rearrangement joins TRBV18 to TRBJ2-2; no firm D call. Trimming took off 1 base at V and 0 bases at J, with 6 bases between the two ends. The CDR3 runs 15 residues. Germline V CDR1 and CDR2: KGHSH, LQKENI.

J is TRBJ1-5 and V is TRBV4-1; the D is unclear. V was trimmed by 4 bases and J by 3 bases, leaving 10 bases between them. The CDR3 runs to 14 residues. Germline lookup yields CDR1 MGHRA and CDR2 YSYEKL. CDR3 bases: TGCGCCAGCAGCCCAAACTTCCCCAATCAGCCCCAGCATTTT. It yields the protein CASSPNFPNQPQHF.

The chain employs TRBV14 and TRBJ2-7; D is unclear. CDR3 length: 13 residues. Germline lookup yields CDR1 SGHDN and CDR2 FVKESK. V dropped 0 bases and J dropped 3 bases, with 6 bases sitting between them. This CDR3 is CASSQDSVYEQYF. The CDR3 nucleotides read TGTGCCAGCAGCCAAGATTCGGTCTACGAGCAGTACTTC.

The CDR3 bases are TGTGCCAGCAGCACCAGGGTTGATGGCCAGCCCCAGCATTTT. It specifies CASSTRVDGQPQHF. The rearrangement links TRBV7-2 to TRBJ1-5; weak D call: TRBD1 (5 bases). Trimming took 5 bases from V and 7 from J, leaving 15 bases between them. This CDR3 spans 14 amino acids. Per germline, CDR1 SGHTA and CDR2 FQGNSA.